What follows is one TCR beta chain and its context. This specimen belongs to a study of Ad26.COV2.S vaccination and SARS-CoV-2 variants. At the level of the study: The vaccine Ad26.COV2.S was put into the muscle once, or twice with 56 days between.

Treatment described: around 19 received Ad26.COV2.S at low or high dose, single or two shots; roughly five received placebo; per-sample allocation not given. Sampling was performed 63 days after the first vaccine or placebo injection. Expressing Wuhan-strain SARS-CoV-2 spike, an Ad26 vector served as the vaccine. Per the germline V gene, CDR1 is SEHNR and CDR2 is FQNEAQ (reference sequence). J gave up 2 bases and V 5 bases, and 7 bases lay outside the gene matches. The CDR3 sequence is 17 residues long. The table came from immunoSEQ multiplex PCR; TCRdb's copy has only in-frame clones and leaves some out. This sample yields fewer than 600,000 clones, of which 70% to 90% are seen a single time; about 1.7% belongs to the top ten.

This receptor was obtained from a person aged 18-60 years who received the Ad26.COV2.S COVID-19 vaccine or a placebo. The rearrangement uses TRBV7-9 and TRBJ2-1; 12 bases map to TRBD2. The specimen was peripheral blood, collected in a trial of Ad26.COV2.S vaccine versus placebo. The CDR3 DNA follows: TGTGCCAGCAGCATTTCCCTAGCGGGAGGGACCTACAATGAGCAGTTCTTC. It codes for CASSISLAGGTYNEQFF. Full variable domain (remainder filled in from reference TRBV7-9 and TRBJ2-1): DTGVSQNPRHKITKRGQNVTFRCDPISEHNRLYWYRQTLGQGPEFLTYFQNEAQLEKSRLLSDRFSAERPKGSFSTLEIQRTEQGDSAMYLCASSISLAGGTYNEQFFGPGTRLTVL.